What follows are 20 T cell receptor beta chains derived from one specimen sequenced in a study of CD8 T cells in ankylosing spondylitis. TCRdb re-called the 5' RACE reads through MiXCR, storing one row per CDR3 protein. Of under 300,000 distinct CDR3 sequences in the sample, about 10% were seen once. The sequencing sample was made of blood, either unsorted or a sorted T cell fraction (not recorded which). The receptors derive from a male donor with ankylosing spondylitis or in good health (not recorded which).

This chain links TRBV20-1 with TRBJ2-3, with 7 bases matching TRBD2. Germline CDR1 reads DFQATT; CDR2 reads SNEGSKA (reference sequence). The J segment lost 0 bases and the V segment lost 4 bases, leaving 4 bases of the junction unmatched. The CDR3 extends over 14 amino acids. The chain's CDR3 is CSATGGRSTDTQYF. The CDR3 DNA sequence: TGCAGTGCTACCGGGGGGAGGAGCACAGATACGCAGTATTTT.

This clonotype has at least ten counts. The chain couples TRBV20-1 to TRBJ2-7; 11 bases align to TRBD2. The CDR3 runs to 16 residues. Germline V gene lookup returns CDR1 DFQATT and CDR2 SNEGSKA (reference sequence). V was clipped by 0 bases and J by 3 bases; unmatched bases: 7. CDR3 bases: TGCAGTGCTAGAGATCAGACTAGCGGGGACATCTACGAGCAGTACTTC. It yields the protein CSARDQTSGDIYEQYF.

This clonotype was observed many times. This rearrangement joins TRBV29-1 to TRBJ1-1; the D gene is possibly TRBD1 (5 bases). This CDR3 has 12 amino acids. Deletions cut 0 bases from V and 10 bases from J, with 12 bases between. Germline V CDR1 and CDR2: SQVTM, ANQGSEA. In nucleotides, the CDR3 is TGCAGCGTTGAAGATTGGGGGAGTCGAGCTTTCTTT. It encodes CSVEDWGSRAFF.

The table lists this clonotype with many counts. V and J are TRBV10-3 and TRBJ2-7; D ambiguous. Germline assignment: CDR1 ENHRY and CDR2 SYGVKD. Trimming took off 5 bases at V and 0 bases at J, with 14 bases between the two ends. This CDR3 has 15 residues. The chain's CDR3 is CAISKVDSSSYEQYF. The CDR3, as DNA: TGTGCCATCAGTAAAGTCGACTCGAGCTCCTACGAGCAGTACTTC.

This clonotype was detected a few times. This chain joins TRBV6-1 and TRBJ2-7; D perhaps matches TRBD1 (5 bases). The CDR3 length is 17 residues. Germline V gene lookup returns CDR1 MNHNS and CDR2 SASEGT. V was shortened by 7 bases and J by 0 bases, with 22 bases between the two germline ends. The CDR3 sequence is CASTPPRSRVNSYEQYF. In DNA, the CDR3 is TGTGCCAGCACTCCCCCTAGGTCCAGGGTCAACTCCTACGAGCAGTACTTC.

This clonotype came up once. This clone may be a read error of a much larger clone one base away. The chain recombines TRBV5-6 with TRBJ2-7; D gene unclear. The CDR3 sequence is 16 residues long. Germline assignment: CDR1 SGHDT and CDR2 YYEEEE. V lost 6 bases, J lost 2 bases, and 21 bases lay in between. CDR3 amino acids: CASNPMGPGVAYEQYF. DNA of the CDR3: TGTGCCAGCAACCCAATGGGCCCAGGAGTAGCCTACGAGCAGTACTTC.

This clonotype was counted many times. The chain's CDR3 is CASSVGQGDSYEQYF. Here the CDR3 DNA reads TGTGCCAGCAGCGTGGGTCAGGGTGATTCCTACGAGCAGTACTTC. The V call is TRBV9, the J call TRBJ2-7; perhaps TRBD1 as D (5 bases). Germline V gene sequence: CDR1 SGDLS, CDR2 YYNGEE. V gave up 2 bases and J gave up 1 base, with 13 bases separating them. The CDR3 is 15 amino acids.

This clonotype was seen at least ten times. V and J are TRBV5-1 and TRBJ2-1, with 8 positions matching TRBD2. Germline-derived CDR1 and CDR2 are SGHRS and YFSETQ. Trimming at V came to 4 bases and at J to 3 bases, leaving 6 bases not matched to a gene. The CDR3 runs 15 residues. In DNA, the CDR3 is TGCGCCAGCAGCCGGGGAGCGGGGGACTACAATGAGCAGTTCTTC. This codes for CASSRGAGDYNEQFF.

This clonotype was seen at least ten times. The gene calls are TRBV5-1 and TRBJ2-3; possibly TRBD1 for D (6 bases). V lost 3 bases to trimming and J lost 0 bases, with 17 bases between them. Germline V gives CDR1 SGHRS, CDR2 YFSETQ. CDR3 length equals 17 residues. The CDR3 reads CASSSWWTAKSTDTQYF. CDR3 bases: TGCGCCAGCAGCTCGTGGTGGACAGCCAAAAGCACAGATACGCAGTATTTT.

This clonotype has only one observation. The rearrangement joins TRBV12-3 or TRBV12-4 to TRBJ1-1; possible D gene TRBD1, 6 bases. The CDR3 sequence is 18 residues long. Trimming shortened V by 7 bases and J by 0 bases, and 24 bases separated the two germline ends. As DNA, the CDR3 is TGTGCCAGCACCCCGGTTCGGGTTTCTGCAGGGGTGAACACTGAAGCTTTCTTT. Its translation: CASTPVRVSAGVNTEAFF.

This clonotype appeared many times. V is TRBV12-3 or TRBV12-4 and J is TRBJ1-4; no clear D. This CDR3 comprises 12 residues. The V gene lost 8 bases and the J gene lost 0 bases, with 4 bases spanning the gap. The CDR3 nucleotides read TGTGCCAGCGGAGCAACTAATGAAAAACTGTTTTTT. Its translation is CASGATNEKLFF.

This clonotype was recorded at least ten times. As DNA, the CDR3 is TGTGCCAGCAGACCGGCTGGATCCCTCTACGAGCAGTACTTC. Translated: CASRPAGSLYEQYF. The J gene is TRBJ2-7, the V gene TRBV27; D unresolved. The CDR3 sequence is 14 residues long. The germline V and J ends were trimmed by 6 bases and 3 bases, with 15 bases remaining between them. The germline gives CDR1 MNHEY, CDR2 SMNVEV (reference sequence).

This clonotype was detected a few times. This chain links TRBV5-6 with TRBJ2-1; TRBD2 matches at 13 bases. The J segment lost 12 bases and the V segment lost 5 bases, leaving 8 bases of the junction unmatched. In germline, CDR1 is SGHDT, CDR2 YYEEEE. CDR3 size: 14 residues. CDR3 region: CASRRTSGRRGQFF. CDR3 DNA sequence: TGTGCCAGCAGGCGGACTAGCGGGAGACGGGGGCAGTTCTTC.

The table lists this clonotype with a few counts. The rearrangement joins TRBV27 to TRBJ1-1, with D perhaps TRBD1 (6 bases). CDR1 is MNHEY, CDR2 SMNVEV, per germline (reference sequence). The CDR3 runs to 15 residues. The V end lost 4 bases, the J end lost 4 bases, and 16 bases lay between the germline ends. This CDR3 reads CASSSSRGSGTEAFF. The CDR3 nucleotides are TGTGCCAGCAGTTCGAGCAGGGGAAGTGGCACTGAAGCTTTCTTT.

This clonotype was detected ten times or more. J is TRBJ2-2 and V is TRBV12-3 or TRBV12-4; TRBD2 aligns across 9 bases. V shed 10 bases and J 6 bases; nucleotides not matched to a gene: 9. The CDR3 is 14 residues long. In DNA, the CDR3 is TGTGCCACCTCCGGTGCGGGAGGGGCCGGGGAGCTGTTTTTT. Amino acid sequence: CATSGAGGAGELFF.

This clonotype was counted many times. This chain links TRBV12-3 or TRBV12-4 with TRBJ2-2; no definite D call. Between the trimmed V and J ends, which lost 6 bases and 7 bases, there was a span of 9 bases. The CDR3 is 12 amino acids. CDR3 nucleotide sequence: TGTGCCAGCAGGGTTCTCCTCGGGGAGCTGTTTTTT. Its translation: CASRVLLGELFF.

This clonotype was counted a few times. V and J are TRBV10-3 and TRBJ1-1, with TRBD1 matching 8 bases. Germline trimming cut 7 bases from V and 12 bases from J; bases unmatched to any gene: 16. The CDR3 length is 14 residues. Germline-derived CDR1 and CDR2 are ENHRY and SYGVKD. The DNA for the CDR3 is TGTGCCATCAACTCCGGGACAGGAATTAGGTTATCTTTCTTT. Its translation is CAINSGTGIRLSFF.

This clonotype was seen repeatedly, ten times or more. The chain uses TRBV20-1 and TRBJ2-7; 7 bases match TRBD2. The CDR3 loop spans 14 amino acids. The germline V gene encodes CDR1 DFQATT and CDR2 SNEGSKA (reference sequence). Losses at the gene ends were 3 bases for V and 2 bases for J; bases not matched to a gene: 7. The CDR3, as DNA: TGCAGTGCTAGCTCGCTAGCGGCAACCTACGAGCAGTACTTC. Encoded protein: CSASSLAATYEQYF.

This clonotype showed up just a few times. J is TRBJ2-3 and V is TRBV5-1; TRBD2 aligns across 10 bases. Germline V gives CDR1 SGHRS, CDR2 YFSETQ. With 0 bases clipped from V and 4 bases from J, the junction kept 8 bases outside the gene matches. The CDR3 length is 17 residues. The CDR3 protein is CASSLEVPSGSPDTQYF. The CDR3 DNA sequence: TGCGCCAGCAGCTTGGAAGTCCCTAGCGGGAGTCCAGATACGCAGTATTTT.

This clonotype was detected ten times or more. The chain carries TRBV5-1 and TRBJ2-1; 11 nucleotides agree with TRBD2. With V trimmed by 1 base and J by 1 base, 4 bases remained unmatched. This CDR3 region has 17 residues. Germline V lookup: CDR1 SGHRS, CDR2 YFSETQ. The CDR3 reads CASSLIIAGGSYNEQFF. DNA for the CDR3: TGCGCCAGCAGCTTGATCATAGCGGGAGGGTCCTACAATGAGCAGTTCTTC.